This TCR beta chain was captured by sequencing in a study of T cell repertoires in cytomegalovirus infection. Study-level information: Recently identified HLA-C-restricted CMV epitopes were among the peptides used. Overall study findings and caveats: Using cumulative public TCR beta family frequency, the authors identified those who carried CMV together with the relevant HLA. Clonotype analysis showed dominance of the ex vivo response by HLA-C-restricted CMV-specific TCR beta clonotypes.

The CDR3 contains 14 residues. The trim removed 6 bases at V and 7 bases at J, leaving 7 bases unmatched. Germline lookup yields CDR1 SGHAT and CDR2 FQNNGV. TCRdb ran MiXCR on the reads and lists one entry per CDR3 protein. The sample lists approximately 340,000 distinct CDR3 sequences, 25% to 35% occurring once. This clonotype turned up a few times. What it recognizes is unknown. The TCR originated in a human donor in good health (CMV status not recorded). Some clones in this sample may be carry-over from other donors' samples. The source was cultured PBMCs, collected from culture after CMV antigen stimulation. The V gene is TRBV11-2, the J gene TRBJ1-4; the match to TRBD1 covers 8 bases. The DNA for the CDR3 is TGTGCCAGCAGTTATACAGGGGGAGGTGAAAAACTGTTTTTT. Residues: CASSYTGGGEKLFF.